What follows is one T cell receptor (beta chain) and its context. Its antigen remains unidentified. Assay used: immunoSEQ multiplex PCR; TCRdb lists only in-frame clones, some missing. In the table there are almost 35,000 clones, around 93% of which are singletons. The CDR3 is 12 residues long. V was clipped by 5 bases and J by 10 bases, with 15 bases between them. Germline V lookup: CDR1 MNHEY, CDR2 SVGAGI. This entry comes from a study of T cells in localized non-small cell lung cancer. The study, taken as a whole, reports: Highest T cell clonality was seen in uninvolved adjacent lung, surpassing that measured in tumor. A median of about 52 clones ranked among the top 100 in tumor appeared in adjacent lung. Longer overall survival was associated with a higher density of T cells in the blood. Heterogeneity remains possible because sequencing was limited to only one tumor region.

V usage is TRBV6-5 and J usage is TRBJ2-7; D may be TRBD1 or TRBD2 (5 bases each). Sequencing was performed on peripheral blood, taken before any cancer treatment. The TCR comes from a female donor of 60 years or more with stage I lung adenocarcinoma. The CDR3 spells CASSARDARQYF. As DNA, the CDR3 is TGTGCCAGCAGTGCCCGGGACGCCCGACAGTACTTC.